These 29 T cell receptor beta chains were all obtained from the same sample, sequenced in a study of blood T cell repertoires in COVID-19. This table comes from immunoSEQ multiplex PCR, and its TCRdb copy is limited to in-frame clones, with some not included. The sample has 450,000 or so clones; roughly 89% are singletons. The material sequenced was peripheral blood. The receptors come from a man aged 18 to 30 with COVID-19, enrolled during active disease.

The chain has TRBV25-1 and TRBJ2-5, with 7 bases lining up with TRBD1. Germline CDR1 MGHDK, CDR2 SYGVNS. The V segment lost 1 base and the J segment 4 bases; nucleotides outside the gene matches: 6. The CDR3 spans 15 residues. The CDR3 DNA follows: TGTGCCAGCAGTGAATTCCAGGGGGTGGCAGAGACCCAGTACTTC. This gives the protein CASSEFQGVAETQYF. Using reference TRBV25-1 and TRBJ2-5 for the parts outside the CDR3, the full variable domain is EADIYQTPRYLVIGTGKKITLECSQTMGHDKMYWYQQDPGMELHLIHYSYGVNSTEKGDLSSESTVSRIRTEHFPLTLESARPSHTSQYLCASSEFQGVAETQYFGPGTRLLVL.

The CDR3 here is CASSFGGREQFF. In nucleotides, the CDR3 is TGTGCCAGCAGTTTCGGGGGGCGGGAGCAGTTCTTC. The gene calls are TRBV28 and TRBJ2-1; D possibly corresponds to TRBD2 (7 bases). Trimming removed 3 bases from V and 10 bases from J, with 10 bases in between. Per the germline V gene, CDR1 is MDHEN and CDR2 is SYDVKM. CDR3 length: 12 residues.

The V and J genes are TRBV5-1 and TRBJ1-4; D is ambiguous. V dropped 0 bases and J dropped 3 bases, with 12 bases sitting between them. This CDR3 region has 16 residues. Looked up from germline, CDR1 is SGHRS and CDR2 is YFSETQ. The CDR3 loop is CASSLAPTEANEKLFF. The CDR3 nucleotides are TGCGCCAGCAGCTTGGCCCCCACCGAGGCTAATGAAAAACTGTTTTTT.

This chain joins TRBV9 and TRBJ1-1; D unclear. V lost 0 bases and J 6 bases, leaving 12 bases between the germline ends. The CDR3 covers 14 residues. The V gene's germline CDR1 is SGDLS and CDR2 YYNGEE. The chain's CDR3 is CASSVATGEAEAFF. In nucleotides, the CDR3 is TGTGCCAGCAGCGTAGCTACCGGGGAGGCTGAAGCTTTCTTT. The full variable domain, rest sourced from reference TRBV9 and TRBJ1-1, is DSGVTQTPKHLITATGQRVTLRCSPRSGDLSVYWYQQSLDQGLQFLIQYYNGEERAKGNILERFSAQQFPDLHSELNLSSLELGDSALYFCASSVATGEAEAFFGQGTRLTVV.

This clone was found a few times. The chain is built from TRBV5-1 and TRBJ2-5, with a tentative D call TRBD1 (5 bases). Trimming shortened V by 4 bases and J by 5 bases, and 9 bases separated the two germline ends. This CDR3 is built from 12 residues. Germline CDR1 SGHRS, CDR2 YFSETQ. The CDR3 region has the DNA TGCGCCAGCAGCGAGGCAGGGGAGACCCAGTACTTC. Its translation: CASSEAGETQYF.

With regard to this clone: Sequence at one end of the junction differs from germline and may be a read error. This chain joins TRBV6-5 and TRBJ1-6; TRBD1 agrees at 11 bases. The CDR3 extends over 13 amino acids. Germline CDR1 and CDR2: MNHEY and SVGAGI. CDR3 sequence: CASSSGQGAKASF. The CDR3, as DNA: TGTGCCAGCAGTTCTGGACAGGGGGCGAAAGCCAGCTTT.

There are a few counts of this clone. The CDR3 protein is CASSRTGTGHEQYF. For the CDR3, the DNA is TGTGCCAGCAGCCGAACCGGGACAGGCCACGAGCAGTACTTC. The genes are TRBV7-9 and TRBJ2-7; 8 bases map to TRBD1. The CDR3 length is 14 residues. The trim removed 5 bases at V and 5 bases at J, leaving 8 bases unmatched. Germline CDR1 SEHNR, CDR2 FQNEAQ (reference sequence).

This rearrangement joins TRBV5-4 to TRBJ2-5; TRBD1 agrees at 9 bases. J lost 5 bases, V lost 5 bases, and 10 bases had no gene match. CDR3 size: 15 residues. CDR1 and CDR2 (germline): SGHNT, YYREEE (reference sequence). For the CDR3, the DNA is TGTGCCAGCAGAACCGGGACAGGGAGAAGGGAGACCCAGTACTTC. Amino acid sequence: CASRTGTGRRETQYF.

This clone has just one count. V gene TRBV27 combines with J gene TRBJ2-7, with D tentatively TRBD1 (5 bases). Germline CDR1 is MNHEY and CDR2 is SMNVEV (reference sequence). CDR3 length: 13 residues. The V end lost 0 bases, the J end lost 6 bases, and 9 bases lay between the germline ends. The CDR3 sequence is CASSLSGRSEQYF. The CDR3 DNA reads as TGTGCCAGCAGTTTATCGGGGCGAAGCGAGCAGTACTTC.

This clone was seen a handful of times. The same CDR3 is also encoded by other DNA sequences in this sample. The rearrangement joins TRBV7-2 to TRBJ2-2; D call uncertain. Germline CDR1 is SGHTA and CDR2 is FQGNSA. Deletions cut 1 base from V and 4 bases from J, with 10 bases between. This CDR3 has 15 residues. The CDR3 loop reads CASSLVRGSTGELFF. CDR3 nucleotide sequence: TGTGCCAGCAGCTTAGTAAGAGGTTCCACCGGGGAGCTGTTTTTT.

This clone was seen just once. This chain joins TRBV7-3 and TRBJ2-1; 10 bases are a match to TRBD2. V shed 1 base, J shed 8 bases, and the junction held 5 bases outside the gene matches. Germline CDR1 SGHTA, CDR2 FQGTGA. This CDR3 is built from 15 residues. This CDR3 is CASSLNSGRFDEQFF. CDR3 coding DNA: TGTGCCAGCAGCTTAAATAGCGGGAGGTTCGATGAGCAGTTCTTC.

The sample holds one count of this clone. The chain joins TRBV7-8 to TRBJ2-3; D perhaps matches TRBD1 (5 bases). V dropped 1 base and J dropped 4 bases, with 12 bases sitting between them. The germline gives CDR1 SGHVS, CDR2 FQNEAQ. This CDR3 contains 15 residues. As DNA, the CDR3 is TGTGCCAGCAGCTTAGTGGCAGGGAAATCAGATACGCAGTATTTT. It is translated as CASSLVAGKSDTQYF.

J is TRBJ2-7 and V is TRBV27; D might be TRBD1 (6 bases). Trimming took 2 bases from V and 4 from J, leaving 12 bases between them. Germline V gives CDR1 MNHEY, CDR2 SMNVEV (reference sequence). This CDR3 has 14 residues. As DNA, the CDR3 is TGTGCCAGCAGTTTAAGGCAGGGGTGGTACGAGCAGTACTTC. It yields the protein CASSLRQGWYEQYF.

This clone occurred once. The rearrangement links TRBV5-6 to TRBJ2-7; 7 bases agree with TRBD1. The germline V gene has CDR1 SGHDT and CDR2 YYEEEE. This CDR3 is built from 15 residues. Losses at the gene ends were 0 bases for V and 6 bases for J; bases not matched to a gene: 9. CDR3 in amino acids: CASSLERGRFFEQYF. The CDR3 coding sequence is TGTGCCAGCAGCTTGGAGAGGGGGCGCTTTTTCGAGCAGTACTTC.

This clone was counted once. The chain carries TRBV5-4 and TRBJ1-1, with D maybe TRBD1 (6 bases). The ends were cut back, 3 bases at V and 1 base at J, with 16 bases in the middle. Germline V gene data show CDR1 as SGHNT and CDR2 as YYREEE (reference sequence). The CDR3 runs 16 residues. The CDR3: CASSSQGMVANTEAFF. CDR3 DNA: TGTGCCAGCAGCTCGCAGGGGATGGTAGCGAACACTGAAGCTTTCTTT.

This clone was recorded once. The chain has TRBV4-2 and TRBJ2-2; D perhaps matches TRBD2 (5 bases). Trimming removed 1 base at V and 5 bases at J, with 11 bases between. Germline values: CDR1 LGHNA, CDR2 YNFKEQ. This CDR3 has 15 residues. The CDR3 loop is CASSQGIRETGELFF. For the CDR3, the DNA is TGTGCCAGCAGCCAAGGTATCCGGGAAACCGGGGAGCTGTTTTTT.

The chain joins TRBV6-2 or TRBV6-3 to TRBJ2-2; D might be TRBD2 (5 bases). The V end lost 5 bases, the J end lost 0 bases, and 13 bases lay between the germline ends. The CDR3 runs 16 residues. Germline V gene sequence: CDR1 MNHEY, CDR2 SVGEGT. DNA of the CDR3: TGTGCCAGCAGTCAAATCCGGAGGACGAACACCGGGGAGCTGTTTTTT. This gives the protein CASSQIRRTNTGELFF.

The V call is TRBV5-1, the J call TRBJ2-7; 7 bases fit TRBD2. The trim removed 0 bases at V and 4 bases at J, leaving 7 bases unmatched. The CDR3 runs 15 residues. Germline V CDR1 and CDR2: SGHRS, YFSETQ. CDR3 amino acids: CASSLAASGIYEQYF. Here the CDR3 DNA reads TGCGCCAGCAGCTTGGCGGCTAGCGGAATATACGAGCAGTACTTC.

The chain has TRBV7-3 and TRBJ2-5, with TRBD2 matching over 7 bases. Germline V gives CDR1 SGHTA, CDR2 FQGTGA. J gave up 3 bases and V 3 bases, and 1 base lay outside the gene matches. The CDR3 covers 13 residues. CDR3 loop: CASSFGLEETQYF. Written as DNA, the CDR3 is TGTGCCAGCAGCTTCGGACTAGAAGAGACCCAGTACTTC.

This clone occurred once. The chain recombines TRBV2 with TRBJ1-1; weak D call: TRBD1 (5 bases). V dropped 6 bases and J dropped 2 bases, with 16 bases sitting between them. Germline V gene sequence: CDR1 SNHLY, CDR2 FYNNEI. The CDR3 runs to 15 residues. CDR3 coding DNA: TGTGCCAGCAGAGATCAGTCTACAGGCAACACTGAAGCTTTCTTT. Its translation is CASRDQSTGNTEAFF. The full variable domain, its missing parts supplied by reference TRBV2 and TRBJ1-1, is EPEVTQTPSHQVTQMGQEVILRCVPISNHLYFYWYRQILGQKVEFLVSFYNNEISEKSEIFDDQFSVERPDGSNFTLKIRSTKLEDSAMYFCASRDQSTGNTEAFFGQGTRLTVV.

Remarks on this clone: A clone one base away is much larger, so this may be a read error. The CDR3 coding sequence is TGTGCCAGCAGCAGGACTAGCACAGATACGCAGTATTTT. Its translation: CASSRTSTDTQYF. The V and J genes are TRBV2 and TRBJ2-3; tentatively, D is TRBD2 (5 bases). The CDR3 is 13 amino acids. Trimming took 6 bases from V and 0 from J, leaving 7 bases between them. Germline loops: CDR1 SNHLY, CDR2 FYNNEI.

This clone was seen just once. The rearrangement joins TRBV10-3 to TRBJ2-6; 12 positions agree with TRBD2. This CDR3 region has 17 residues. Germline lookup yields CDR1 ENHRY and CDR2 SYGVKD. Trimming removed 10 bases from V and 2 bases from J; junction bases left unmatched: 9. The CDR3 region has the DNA TGTGCCACCGGGACTAGCGGGCCTGTGGCTGGGGCCAACGTCCTGACTTTC. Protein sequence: CATGTSGPVAGANVLTF.

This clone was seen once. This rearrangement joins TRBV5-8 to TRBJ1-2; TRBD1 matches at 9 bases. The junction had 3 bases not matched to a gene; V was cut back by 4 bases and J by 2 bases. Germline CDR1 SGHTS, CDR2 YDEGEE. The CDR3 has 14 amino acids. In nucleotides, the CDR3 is TGTGCCAGCAGCCCGGGACAGGGAAACTATGGCTACACCTTC. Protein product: CASSPGQGNYGYTF.

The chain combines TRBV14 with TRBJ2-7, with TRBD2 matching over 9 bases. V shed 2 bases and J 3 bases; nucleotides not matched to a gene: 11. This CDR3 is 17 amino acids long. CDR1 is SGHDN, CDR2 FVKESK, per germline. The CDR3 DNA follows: TGTGCCAGCAGCCAAAAGAGTCCTAGCGGGGCCTACTACGAGCAGTACTTC. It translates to CASSQKSPSGAYYEQYF.

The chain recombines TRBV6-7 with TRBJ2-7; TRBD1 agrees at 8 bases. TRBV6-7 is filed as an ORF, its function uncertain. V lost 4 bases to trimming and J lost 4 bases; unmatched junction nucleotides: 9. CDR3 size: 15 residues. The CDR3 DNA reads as TGTGCCAGCAGTTCAAGAAACAGGGGGTTGTACGAGCAGTACTTC. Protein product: CASSSRNRGLYEQYF.

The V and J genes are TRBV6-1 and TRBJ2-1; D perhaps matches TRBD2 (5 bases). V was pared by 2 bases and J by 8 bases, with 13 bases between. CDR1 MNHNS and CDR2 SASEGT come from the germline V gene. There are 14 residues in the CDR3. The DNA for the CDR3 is TGTGCCAGCAGTGAACCCGGGGAAATACATGAGCAGTTCTTC. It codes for CASSEPGEIHEQFF.

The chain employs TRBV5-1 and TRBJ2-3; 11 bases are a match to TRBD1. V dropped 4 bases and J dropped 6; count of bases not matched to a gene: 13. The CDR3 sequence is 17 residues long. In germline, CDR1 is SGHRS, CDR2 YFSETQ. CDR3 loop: CASSVRRTGGGGDTQYF. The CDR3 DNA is TGCGCCAGCAGCGTACGTAGGACAGGGGGCGGCGGGGATACGCAGTATTTT.

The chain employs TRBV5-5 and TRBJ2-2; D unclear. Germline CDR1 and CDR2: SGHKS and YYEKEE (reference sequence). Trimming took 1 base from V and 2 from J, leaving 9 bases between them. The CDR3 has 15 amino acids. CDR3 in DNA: TGTGCCAGCAGCTTGACAAACATAAACACCGGGGAGCTGTTTTTT. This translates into CASSLTNINTGELFF.

The CDR3 coding sequence is TGTGCCAGCTCACCCCCCGGGGATGTACGAGAAAAACTGTTTTTT. Protein sequence: CASSPPGDVREKLFF. V is TRBV18 and J is TRBJ1-4; no definite D call. CDR1 and CDR2 from the germline V gene are KGHSH and LQKENI. Trimming left V 3 bases short and J 8 bases short, with 16 bases between. The CDR3 extends over 15 amino acids.